The 9 T cell receptor beta chains presented below share a single source sample, sequenced in a study of blood T cell repertoires in COVID-19. Only in-frame clones appear in the TCRdb table, and some are missing; sequencing was by immunoSEQ multiplex PCR. Of 250,000 to 300,000 clones in the sample, around 89% were seen once. The sample was peripheral blood. All receptors derive from a woman aged 40-49 years with acute or convalescent COVID-19.

This clone appeared once. The chain carries TRBV30 and TRBJ1-1; 10 bases match TRBD1. The germline CDR1 and CDR2 sequences are GTSNPN and SVGIG (reference sequence). The CDR3 length is 15 residues. The ends lost 3 bases at V and 3 bases at J; junction bases unmatched: 7. This CDR3 is CAWSFGTGVDTEAFF. CDR3 nucleotides: TGTGCCTGGAGCTTCGGGACAGGGGTAGACACTGAAGCTTTCTTT.

This chain joins TRBV18 and TRBJ1-2; no clear D gene. The CDR3 consists of 15 residues. Trimming took off 3 bases at V and 7 bases at J, with 18 bases between the two ends. Germline CDR1 and CDR2: KGHSH and LQKENI. The DNA of the CDR3 is TGTGCCAGCTCACCGGACGGACTCCTATTGGGTGGCTACACCTTC. It codes for CASSPDGLLLGGYTF.

CDR3 in DNA: TGTGCCAGCAGTTACTCCCGGACAGTATATAATGAAAAACTGTTTTTT. Protein product: CASSYSRTVYNEKLFF. The V call is TRBV6-5, the J call TRBJ1-4, with D possibly being TRBD1 (6 bases). Between the trimmed V and J ends, which lost 0 bases and 4 bases, there was a span of 12 bases. From germline, CDR1 is MNHEY and CDR2 SVGAGI. The CDR3 extends over 16 amino acids.

This chain joins TRBV6-5 and TRBJ1-2; D call uncertain. The CDR3 is 15 amino acids. Per the germline V gene, CDR1 is MNHEY and CDR2 is SVGAGI. V was cut by 7 bases and J by 2 bases, with 17 bases left in between. The CDR3 DNA follows: TGTGCCAGCATAATACGGAGCAAATTAAACTATGGCTACACCTTC. Protein: CASIIRSKLNYGYTF.

The chain joins TRBV12-3 or TRBV12-4 to TRBJ1-1; TRBD1 agrees at 8 bases. The ends lost 3 bases at V and 11 bases at J; junction bases unmatched: 5. CDR3 length: 12 amino acids. In DNA form, the CDR3 reads TGTGCCAGCAGTTTGGGGACAGGTGTGGCTTTCTTT. Its translation is CASSLGTGVAFF.

The chain combines TRBV19 with TRBJ1-2, with D tentatively TRBD1 (6 bases). The ends were cut back, 4 bases at V and 5 bases at J, with 23 bases in the middle. Germline CDR1 reads LNHDA; CDR2 reads SQIVND (reference sequence). The CDR3 runs to 17 residues. This CDR3 reads CASSSPGTIQTHYGYTF. The CDR3 DNA reads TGTGCCAGTAGTAGCCCGGGGACAATCCAAACCCATTATGGCTACACCTTC. The full variable domain, with the rest looked up from reference TRBV19 and TRBJ1-2, is DGGITQSPKYLFRKEGQNVTLSCEQNLNHDAMYWYRQDPGQGLRLIYYSQIVNDFQKGDIAEGYSVSREKKESFPLTVTSAQKNPTAFYLCASSSPGTIQTHYGYTFGSGTRLTVV.

The chain couples TRBV18 to TRBJ1-6, with 7 bases identical to TRBD1. Germline V gives CDR1 KGHSH, CDR2 LQKENI. V was pared by 2 bases and J by 0 bases, with 7 bases of the junction left unmatched. The CDR3 runs to 18 residues. CDR3 residues: CASSPAQGRDSYNSPLHF. Here the CDR3 DNA reads TGTGCCAGCTCACCAGCACAGGGGCGGGACTCCTATAATTCACCCCTCCACTTT.

The chain is built from TRBV3-1 (or the pseudogene TRBV3-2) and TRBJ2-3, with 12 bases fitting TRBD2. Germline CDR1 is LGHDT and CDR2 is YNNKEL (reference sequence). V shed 0 bases and J 1 base; nucleotides not matched to a gene: 5. This CDR3 has 18 residues. The CDR3 DNA sequence: TGTGCCAGCAGCCAAGATCTAGCGGGGGGGCCCGGCACAGATACGCAGTATTTT. Its protein product is CASSQDLAGGPGTDTQYF.

V and J are TRBV5-1 and TRBJ1-2, with D perhaps TRBD1 (6 bases). V lost 4 bases and J lost 2, with 12 bases in between. Germline V CDR1 and CDR2: SGHRS, YFSETQ. The CDR3 is 14 residues long. The CDR3 region is CASSTRQENYGYTF. The CDR3 DNA is TGCGCCAGCAGCACACGACAGGAGAACTATGGCTACACCTTC. The whole variable domain, remainder taken from reference TRBV5-1 and TRBJ1-2, is KAGVTQTPRYLIKTRGQQVTLSCSPISGHRSVSWYQQTPGQGLQFLFEYFSETQRNKGNFPGRFSGRQFSNSRSEMNVSTLELGDSALYLCASSTRQENYGYTFGSGTRLTVV.